This T cell receptor beta chain was captured by sequencing in a study of blood T cell repertoires in COVID-19. Background on the study: Acute and convalescent COVID-19 samples came from the United States, Italy and Spain.

This clone occurred once. Trimming pared 0 bases from V and 6 bases from J, leaving 16 bases between. CDR1 is SGDLS and CDR2 is YYNGEE in the germline V gene. The length of the CDR3 is 16 residues. Clones were read by immunoSEQ multiplex PCR, and TCRdb kept only the in-frame ones, dropping some. The sample yields 150,000 to 180,000 clones, 76% seen once. This receptor was identified in a woman aged 80 or over with acute or convalescent COVID-19. The genes are TRBV9 and TRBJ2-1, with a weak D call TRBD2 (6 bases). Sequencing was done on a sample of peripheral blood. CDR3 in amino acids: CASSVAPAGGGNEQFF. CDR3 in DNA: TGTGCCAGCAGCGTAGCCCCCGCCGGGGGTGGCAATGAGCAGTTCTTC.